Presented here are 3 T cell receptor beta chains from one specimen sequenced in a study of cytomegalovirus exposure and HLA in healthy donors. Profiling relied on immunoSEQ multiplex PCR, and the TCRdb table lists in-frame clones only, not all of them. The sample lists 200,000 to 250,000 clones; around four fifths were seen once. The material sequenced was PBMCs. All receptors derive from a woman aged 18 to 35 in good health and CMV-seronegative.

The CDR3: CASGWGGAGITFNEQFF. CDR3 DNA sequence: TGTGCTAGTGGTTGGGGGGGCGCGGGTATTACTTTCAATGAGCAGTTCTTC. J is TRBJ2-1 and V is TRBV12-5, with a weak D call TRBD2 (7 bases). The ends were cut back, 4 bases at V and 6 bases at J, with 22 bases in the middle. The CDR3 covers 17 residues. In germline, CDR1 is LGHNT, CDR2 FRNRAP.

This clone was seen a single time. The rearrangement joins TRBV6-5 to TRBJ2-2; TRBD1 is a possible D gene (5 bases). The germline V gene has CDR1 MNHEY and CDR2 SVGAGI. The CDR3 consists of 16 residues. V lost 2 bases, J lost 0 bases, and 10 bases lay in between. In DNA, the CDR3 is TGTGCCAGCAGTTACGTCGCCAGGGCGAACACCGGGGAGCTGTTTTTT. This codes for CASSYVARANTGELFF.

This chain links TRBV27 with TRBJ1-1; D gene ambiguous. Germline V gives CDR1 MNHEY, CDR2 SMNVEV (reference sequence). CDR3 length equals 14 residues. Between the trimmed V and J ends, which lost 3 bases and 0 bases, there was a span of 8 bases. The CDR3 loop reads CASSFAGLNTEAFF. CDR3 DNA sequence: TGTGCCAGCAGTTTCGCTGGGCTGAACACTGAAGCTTTCTTT.